Each of the 20 T cell receptor beta chains below was sequenced from the same sample in a study of blood T cells in healthy people across ages. Primed by a sample-barcoded 5' primer and a J-beta primer mix, a second PCR proceeded for 7 to 11 cycles. TCRdb reprocessed the 5' RACE reads via MiXCR and lists one record per CDR3 protein. Among over a million distinct CDR3 sequences, roughly 40% were seen once, and the ten largest hold 7.9%. The sequenced sample consisted of blood. These receptors were collected from a woman aged 18-35 years in good health.

This clonotype was detected ten times or more. A read error may be the cause here, since a much bigger clone is one base away. This chain links TRBV7-2 with TRBJ2-7; TRBD2 aligns across 11 bases. The CDR3 consists of 14 residues. Germline V gene lookup returns CDR1 SGHTA and CDR2 FQGNSA. CDR3 sequence: CASSIAGGAYEQYF. In DNA, the CDR3 is TGTGCCAGCAGCATAGCGGGAGGGGCCTACGAGCAGTACTTC. Combining the CDR3 with reference TRBV7-2 and TRBJ2-7 gives the whole variable domain GAGVSQSPSNKVTEKGKDVELRCDPISGHTALYWYRQSLGQGLEFLIYFQGNSAPDKSGLPSDRFSAERTGGSVSTLTIQRTQQEDSAVYLCASSIAGGAYEQYFGPGTRLTVT.

In regard to this clonotype: Given a much more abundant clone one base away, this may be a read error. The genes are TRBV3-1 and TRBJ2-7, with D unresolved. The CDR3 has 11 residues. Germline-derived CDR1 and CDR2 are LGHDT and YNNKEL (reference sequence). V lost 3 bases and J lost 6, with 6 bases in between. The CDR3 protein is CASSQACEQYF. In DNA, the CDR3 is TGTGCCAGCAGCCAGGCATGCGAGCAGTACTTC.

This clonotype showed up just a few times. V is TRBV20-1 and J is TRBJ1-5; a possible D gene is TRBD1 (6 bases). The CDR3 extends over 15 amino acids. CDR1 and CDR2 (germline): DFQATT, SNEGSKA (reference sequence). The V and J ends lost 0 bases and 6 bases respectively, with 15 bases between them. CDR3 amino acids: CSARETGTTGQPQHF. As DNA, the CDR3 is TGCAGTGCTAGAGAAACCGGGACAACGGGTCAGCCCCAGCATTTT.

This clonotype was picked up a small number of times. The chain has TRBV2 and TRBJ1-5; D gene uncertain. Germline values: CDR1 SNHLY, CDR2 FYNNEI. There are 14 residues in the CDR3. V was cut by 1 base and J by 9 bases, with 13 bases left in between. CDR3 in amino acids: CASSEGPHRGPQHF. As DNA, the CDR3 is TGTGCCAGCAGTGAAGGACCCCATCGTGGGCCCCAGCATTTT.

This rearrangement joins TRBV7-2 to TRBJ1-1; D possibly corresponds to TRBD1 (5 bases). Trimming removed 3 bases from V and 4 bases from J, with 18 bases in between. Germline loops: CDR1 SGHTA, CDR2 FQGNSA. The CDR3 contains 16 residues. Here the CDR3 DNA reads TGTGCCAGCAGCTTCCTCCAGGGTGCGATGGGCACTGAAGCTTTCTTT. It yields the protein CASSFLQGAMGTEAFF.

This chain joins TRBV4-1 and TRBJ2-1; 8 bases match TRBD2. In germline, CDR1 is MGHRA, CDR2 YSYEKL. CDR3 length equals 15 residues. The V and J ends lost 4 bases and 8 bases, in that order; junction bases with no gene match: 10. The CDR3 region is CASSRGGREGDEQFF. The CDR3 coding sequence is TGCGCCAGCAGCCGCGGGGGGCGGGAAGGAGATGAGCAGTTCTTC.

In this sample, this clonotype turned up a few times. The chain uses TRBV20-1 and TRBJ1-1; D unclear. Germline V gene lookup returns CDR1 DFQATT and CDR2 SNEGSKA (reference sequence). V lost 4 bases and J lost 0, with 9 bases in between. CDR3 length: 13 amino acids. The chain's CDR3 is CSATSPLNTEAFF. DNA for the CDR3: TGCAGTGCTACCAGCCCCTTGAACACTGAAGCTTTCTTT.

The chain couples TRBV7-2 to TRBJ2-4; D remains ambiguous. TRBJ2-7 matches the DNA end more closely, so the J call is doubtful. This CDR3 region has 12 residues. CDR1 SGHTA and CDR2 FQGNSA come from the germline V gene. CDR3 bases: TGTGCCAGCAGCCCCCCAGCCCACGAGCAGTACTTC. Translating gives CASSPPAHEQYF.

This clonotype was counted between two and nine times. The rearrangement uses TRBV27 and TRBJ2-1; 7 nucleotides line up with TRBD2. V gave up 7 bases and J gave up 7 bases; unmatched junction bases: 13. The CDR3 sequence is 15 residues long. Germline V gives CDR1 MNHEY, CDR2 SMNVEV (reference sequence). The CDR3 region is CASMVVAGWMNEQFF. CDR3 DNA: TGTGCCAGCATGGTGGTAGCGGGTTGGATGAATGAGCAGTTCTTC.

This sequence joins TRBV9 and TRBJ2-1; 7 bases align to TRBD1. CDR3 length equals 15 residues. Trimming cost V 3 bases and J 3 bases; bases outside gene matches: 6. Germline CDR1 and CDR2: SGDLS and YYNGEE. The CDR3 region has the DNA TGTGCCAGCAGCGAAAGACAGGGAAACTACAATGAGCAGTTCTTC. Amino acids: CASSERQGNYNEQFF.

This clonotype occurred a few times. The chain has TRBV24-1 and TRBJ2-3; D assignment may be TRBD1 or TRBD2 (5 bases each). Trimming shortened V by 6 bases and J by 6 bases, and 12 bases separated the two germline ends. There are 13 residues in the CDR3. The germline gives CDR1 KGHDR, CDR2 SFDVKD. Here the CDR3 reads CATSWSRGDTQYF. The DNA of the CDR3 is TGTGCCACCAGTTGGTCCCGGGGCGATACGCAGTATTTT.

A few counts support this clonotype. The chain carries TRBV7-9 and TRBJ1-1; weak D call: TRBD1 (5 bases). CDR1 and CDR2 (germline): SEHNR, FQNEAQ (reference sequence). The V end lost 5 bases, the J end lost 3 bases, and 10 bases lay between the germline ends. CDR3 length: 13 residues. This chain's CDR3 is CASSARQYTEAFF. The CDR3 DNA sequence: TGTGCCAGCAGCGCTCGACAGTACACTGAAGCTTTCTTT.

This chain connects TRBV4-1 to TRBJ2-5; no firm D call. Germline CDR1 MGHRA, CDR2 YSYEKL. This CDR3 is 16 amino acids long. Trimming took off 2 bases at V and 1 base at J, with 14 bases between the two ends. The DNA for the CDR3 is TGCGCCAGCAGCCAATTGGTAGGGCTTATCCAAGAGACCCAGTACTTC. The encoded protein is CASSQLVGLIQETQYF.

The V gene is TRBV20-1, the J gene TRBJ2-1; 9 positions match TRBD1. The ends lost 6 bases at V and 9 bases at J; junction bases unmatched: 12. This CDR3 region has 14 residues. Germline CDR1 reads DFQATT; CDR2 reads SNEGSKA (reference sequence). CDR3 loop: CSAVYRGQGGEQFF. In nucleotides, the CDR3 is TGCAGTGCCGTCTACAGGGGGCAAGGGGGTGAGCAGTTCTTC.

This clonotype was observed a few times. The rearrangement joins TRBV4-1 to TRBJ2-1, with 14 bases aligning to TRBD2. The germline V gene has CDR1 MGHRA and CDR2 YSYEKL. After removal of 0 bases from V and 9 bases from J, the junction contained 7 bases not matched to a gene. This CDR3 is 17 amino acids long. The CDR3 reads CASSQDGGLAGVSEQFF. CDR3 bases: TGCGCCAGCAGCCAAGATGGGGGACTAGCGGGAGTCAGTGAGCAGTTCTTC.

The CDR3 region is CASSVEGGGPFNEQFF. For the CDR3, the DNA is TGTGCCAGCAGCGTAGAAGGGGGAGGGCCGTTCAATGAGCAGTTCTTC. The chain links TRBV9 to TRBJ2-1; a possible D gene is TRBD2 (7 bases). The germline V gene has CDR1 SGDLS and CDR2 YYNGEE. The length of the CDR3 is 16 residues. Trimming pared 0 bases from V and 6 bases from J, leaving 16 bases between.

The table lists this clonotype with a few counts. The chain employs TRBV2 and TRBJ2-5, with D possibly being TRBD2 (5 bases). Germline loops: CDR1 SNHLY, CDR2 FYNNEI. Trimming took off 2 bases at V and 3 bases at J, with 10 bases between the two ends. This CDR3 is built from 14 residues. The CDR3 sequence: CASSEFTGKETQYF. The DNA for the CDR3 is TGTGCCAGCAGTGAATTCACGGGAAAAGAGACCCAGTACTTC. Full variable domain (outside the CDR3, taken from reference TRBV2 and TRBJ2-5): EPEVTQTPSHQVTQMGQEVILRCVPISNHLYFYWYRQILGQKVEFLVSFYNNEISEKSEIFDDQFSVERPDGSNFTLKIRSTKLEDSAMYFCASSEFTGKETQYFGPGTRLLVL.

Concerning this clonotype itself: At one boundary the junction diverges from the germline segment, which might be a read error. The chain employs TRBV27 and TRBJ1-1; D is uncertain. The CDR3 spans 13 residues. Germline CDR1 and CDR2: MNHEY and SMNVEV (reference sequence). The CDR3 sequence is CAGSLGMNTEAFF. As DNA, the CDR3 is TGTGCCGGCAGTTTGGGTATGAACACTGAAGCTTTCTTT.

The chain is built from TRBV9 and TRBJ2-1; TRBD2 matches 10 bases. In germline, CDR1 is SGDLS, CDR2 YYNGEE. After removal of 3 bases from V and 5 bases from J, the junction contained 2 bases not matched to a gene. The CDR3 runs 14 residues. This CDR3 is CASSASGRHNEQFF. The CDR3 region has the DNA TGTGCCAGCAGCGCTAGCGGGAGACACAATGAGCAGTTCTTC.

The chain couples TRBV6-1 to TRBJ1-5, with D possibly matching TRBD1 (6 bases). The length of the CDR3 is 13 residues. In germline, CDR1 is MNHNS, CDR2 SASEGT. V was pared by 7 bases and J by 6 bases, with 13 bases between. For the CDR3, the DNA is TGTGCCAGCAAGGGGGAAAGTATTCAGCCCCAGCATTTT. Translated: CASKGESIQPQHF.